This T cell receptor beta chain comes out of a study of blood T cell repertoires in COVID-19. Germline lookup yields CDR1 DFQATT and CDR2 SNEGSKA (reference sequence). This CDR3 is built from 11 residues. Trimming removed 7 bases from V and 1 base from J, with 7 bases in between. TCRdb's copy holds only in-frame clones and misses some; the assay was immunoSEQ multiplex PCR. Of roughly 70,000 clones listed, 70% to 90% were seen once; the top ten hold around 2.8%. The chain is built from TRBV20-1 and TRBJ1-1, with D uncertain. This receptor was identified in a man aged 70 or older with active or convalescent COVID-19. The sequencing input was peripheral blood. CDR3 residues: CSVPGNTEAFF. For the CDR3, the DNA is TGCAGTGTACCAGGGAACACTGAAGCTTTCTTT.